A selection of T cell receptor beta chains follows, all from one sample in a study of blood T cell repertoires in COVID-19. Clones were sequenced by immunoSEQ multiplex PCR, and TCRdb holds only the in-frame ones, with some missing. The sample lists over 400,000 clones, approximately 85% occurring once. Sequencing used peripheral blood. These receptors were obtained from a human donor in a cohort sampled during active COVID-19. Both conserved end residues are part of each CDR3. The D gene is left open where the match is weak. Clone size appears in some rows only: once, few, many, or a class for an expanded clone.

abundance: -
len: 14
v_gene: TRBV2
d_gene: -
j_gene: TRBJ2-3
CDR3nt: TGTGCCAGCAGCACCGGGTCCCACACAGATACGCAGTATTTT
CDR3aa: CASSTGSHTDTQYF

abundance: -
len: 19
v_gene: TRBV5-6
d_gene: TRBD2
j_gene: TRBJ2-1
CDR3nt: TGTGCCAGCAGCTTTCCCTTAACCTTAGCGGGAACCGCGTACAATGAGCAGTTCTTC
CDR3aa: CASSFPLTLAGTAYNEQFF

abundance: -
len: 13
v_gene: TRBV15
d_gene: TRBD1
j_gene: TRBJ2-7
CDR3nt: TGTGCCACCAGCGGCTCGACAGGGGGTGAGCAGTACTTC
CDR3aa: CATSGSTGGEQYF

abundance: -
len: 17
v_gene: TRBV30
d_gene: -
j_gene: TRBJ1-1
CDR3nt: TGTGCCTGGAGTACAGAAAGGGGTCCTTTCCTGAACACTGAAGCTTTCTTT
CDR3aa: CAWSTERGPFLNTEAFF

abundance: -
len: 14
v_gene: TRBV30
d_gene: TRBD1
j_gene: TRBJ2-7
CDR3nt: TGTGCCTGGAGGCATCTTGGGACAGGGGGTGAGCAGTACTTC
CDR3aa: CAWRHLGTGGEQYF

abundance: -
len: 16
v_gene: TRBV7-2
d_gene: -
j_gene: TRBJ1-3
CDR3nt: TGTGCCAGCAGCTTGGAGGGTGCCTTCTCTGGAAACACCATATATTTT
CDR3aa: CASSLEGAFSGNTIYF

abundance: once
len: 15
v_gene: TRBV11-2
d_gene: TRBD2
j_gene: TRBJ2-7
CDR3nt: TGTGCCAGCAGCTTTCGGGGGCTAGCGGGAGACGAGCAGTACTTC
CDR3aa: CASSFRGLAGDEQYF

abundance: -
len: 13
v_gene: TRBV3-1/TRBV3-2
d_gene: -
j_gene: TRBJ1-4
CDR3nt: TGTGCCAGCAGCCAAGATAGGGGCGGCAAACTGTTTTTT
CDR3aa: CASSQDRGGKLFF

abundance: -
len: 16
v_gene: TRBV28
d_gene: TRBD1
j_gene: TRBJ1-6
CDR3nt: TGTGCCAGCAGACAGGGGGCTTCCCCCAATAATTCACCCCTCCACTTT
CDR3aa: CASRQGASPNNSPLHF

abundance: once
len: 16
v_gene: TRBV5-6
d_gene: -
j_gene: TRBJ2-1
CDR3nt: TGTGCCAGCAGCTGGACAACCCTACGCACTTACAATGAGCAGTTCTTC
CDR3aa: CASSWTTLRTYNEQFF

abundance: once
len: 12
v_gene: TRBV19
d_gene: -
j_gene: TRBJ2-7
CDR3nt: TGTGCCAGTAGTATCCGCGGTTCTGAGCAGTACTTC
CDR3aa: CASSIRGSEQYF

abundance: -
len: 14
v_gene: TRBV15
d_gene: TRBD1
j_gene: TRBJ1-2
CDR3nt: TGTGCCACCGCAGGGGGGCGAGCTAACTATGGCTACACCTTC
CDR3aa: CATAGGRANYGYTF

abundance: few
len: 15
v_gene: TRBV19
d_gene: -
j_gene: TRBJ1-4
CDR3nt: TGTGCCAGTACTACTGACAGAGCAACTAATGAAAAACTGTTTTTT
CDR3aa: CASTTDRATNEKLFF

abundance: once
len: 14
v_gene: TRBV6-5
d_gene: TRBD1
j_gene: TRBJ1-6
CDR3nt: TGTGCCAGCAGCCGACAGGGTTTAGGCTCACCCCTCCACTTT
CDR3aa: CASSRQGLGSPLHF

abundance: few
len: 17
v_gene: TRBV4-1
d_gene: -
j_gene: TRBJ2-3
CDR3nt: TGCGCCAGCAGCCAAGATTGGGGAGGGGGTGAGGCAGATACGCAGTATTTT
CDR3aa: CASSQDWGGGEADTQYF

abundance: -
len: 14
v_gene: TRBV27
d_gene: -
j_gene: TRBJ1-2
CDR3nt: TGTGCCAGCAGACCTGATAAATACTTACGTGGCTACACCTTC
CDR3aa: CASRPDKYLRGYTF

abundance: -
len: 15
v_gene: TRBV7-8
d_gene: TRBD2
j_gene: TRBJ2-1
CDR3nt: TGTGCCAGCAGCTTAGCGGGGGGGATCTACAATGAGCAGTTCTTC
CDR3aa: CASSLAGGIYNEQFF

abundance: -
len: 14
v_gene: TRBV5-1
d_gene: TRBD2
j_gene: TRBJ2-7
CDR3nt: TGCGCCAGCAGCTTGGGGGCGCGGGGGGACGAGCAGTACTTC
CDR3aa: CASSLGARGDEQYF

abundance: -
len: 14
v_gene: TRBV5-1
d_gene: -
j_gene: TRBJ2-5
CDR3nt: TGCGCCAGCAGTCCTTTGCTGGGAGGCGAGACCCAGTACTTC
CDR3aa: CASSPLLGGETQYF

abundance: -
len: 15
v_gene: TRBV7-3
d_gene: TRBD1
j_gene: TRBJ2-2
CDR3nt: TGTGCCAGCAGCCGGATTACAGGGGACACCGGGGAGCTGTTTTTT
CDR3aa: CASSRITGDTGELFF

abundance: -
len: 17
v_gene: TRBV30
d_gene: TRBD1
j_gene: TRBJ2-2
CDR3nt: TGTGCCGTGAGGGGACAGGGAAGATATAGAACCGGCGGGGAGCTGTTTTTT
CDR3aa: CAVRGQGRYRTGGELFF

abundance: -
len: 15
v_gene: TRBV27
d_gene: -
j_gene: TRBJ2-7
CDR3nt: TGTGCCAGCAGTTTCGCCGGACAGTTCTCCTACGAGCAGTACTTC
CDR3aa: CASSFAGQFSYEQYF

abundance: -
len: 12
v_gene: TRBV5-1
d_gene: -
j_gene: TRBJ2-7
CDR3nt: TGCGCCAGCAGCTTACAGGAGTACGAGCAGTACTTC
CDR3aa: CASSLQEYEQYF

abundance: once
len: 14
v_gene: TRBV19
d_gene: TRBD2
j_gene: TRBJ2-2
CDR3nt: TGTGCCACCTCAGCGGGAGGGGGCACCGGGGAGCTGTTTTTT
CDR3aa: CATSAGGGTGELFF

abundance: -
len: 16
v_gene: TRBV11-3
d_gene: -
j_gene: TRBJ2-1
CDR3nt: TGTGCCAGCAGCCGGCGGGGCGGGATCTCCTACAATGAGCAGTTCTTC
CDR3aa: CASSRRGGISYNEQFF

abundance: -
len: 14
v_gene: TRBV14
d_gene: -
j_gene: TRBJ1-2
CDR3nt: TGTGCCAGCAGCCAAGTGGGGGCGGACTATGGCTACACCTTC
CDR3aa: CASSQVGADYGYTF

abundance: -
len: 15
v_gene: TRBV7-3
d_gene: -
j_gene: TRBJ2-1
CDR3nt: TGTGCCAGCAGCCGAGGAGACGGCTCCTACAATGAGCAGTTCTTC
CDR3aa: CASSRGDGSYNEQFF

abundance: -
len: 16
v_gene: TRBV19
d_gene: TRBD2
j_gene: TRBJ2-1
CDR3nt: TGTGCCAGTATCGGGACTAGCGGGAGAGACTACAATGAGCAGTTCTTC
CDR3aa: CASIGTSGRDYNEQFF

abundance: -
len: 12
v_gene: TRBV30
d_gene: -
j_gene: TRBJ1-1
CDR3nt: TGTGCCTGGTCCCCGGGGGGCGCGGCGGCTTTCTTT
CDR3aa: CAWSPGGAAAFF

abundance: -
len: 14
v_gene: TRBV6-5
d_gene: TRBD2
j_gene: TRBJ2-1
CDR3nt: TGTGCCAGCAGTCCCCTAGCGGGAGGATGGGAGCAGTTCTTC
CDR3aa: CASSPLAGGWEQFF

abundance: once
len: 16
v_gene: TRBV2
d_gene: TRBD1
j_gene: TRBJ1-2
CDR3nt: TGTGCCAGCAGTACTACCGGGACAGGGGGCCTCTATGGCTACACCTTC
CDR3aa: CASSTTGTGGLYGYTF

abundance: -
len: 17
v_gene: TRBV30
d_gene: TRBD1
j_gene: TRBJ1-6
CDR3nt: TGTGCCTGGAGGCCTCGGGACAGAAAGTCCTATAATTCACCCCTCCACTTT
CDR3aa: CAWRPRDRKSYNSPLHF

abundance: -
len: 13
v_gene: TRBV7-3
d_gene: -
j_gene: TRBJ1-1
CDR3nt: TGTGCCAGCAGCTCGACAAGGAACACTGAAGCTTTCTTT
CDR3aa: CASSSTRNTEAFF

abundance: -
len: 16
v_gene: TRBV9
d_gene: TRBD2
j_gene: TRBJ2-3
CDR3nt: TGTGCCAGCAGCGTCTCGACTAGCGGAAGCACAGATACGCAGTATTTT
CDR3aa: CASSVSTSGSTDTQYF

abundance: many
len: 14
v_gene: TRBV9
d_gene: -
j_gene: TRBJ2-3
CDR3nt: TGTGCCAGCAGCCTACTGACAGACACAGATACGCAGTATTTT
CDR3aa: CASSLLTDTDTQYF

abundance: -
len: 15
v_gene: TRBV29-1
d_gene: -
j_gene: TRBJ2-1
CDR3nt: TGCAGCGTTGCTCGGCTGCGGCAGTCCTACAATGAGCAGTTCTTC
CDR3aa: CSVARLRQSYNEQFF

abundance: -
len: 13
v_gene: TRBV9
d_gene: -
j_gene: TRBJ1-1
CDR3nt: TGTGCCAGCAGCGTTACCCTAGGAGGCTTGGCTTTCTTT
CDR3aa: CASSVTLGGLAFF

abundance: -
len: 13
v_gene: TRBV19
d_gene: -
j_gene: TRBJ1-2
CDR3nt: TGTGCCAGTACCCCAGGGAGGGTTAGTGGCTACACCTTC
CDR3aa: CASTPGRVSGYTF

abundance: once
len: 14
v_gene: TRBV9
d_gene: -
j_gene: TRBJ2-5
CDR3nt: TGTGCCAGCAGTCCCGGACAGATCCAAGAGACCCAGTACTTC
CDR3aa: CASSPGQIQETQYF

abundance: few
len: 15
v_gene: TRBV19
d_gene: TRBD1
j_gene: TRBJ1-1
CDR3nt: TGTGCCAGTAAGGGCAGGGGGCGGTTGAACACTGAAGCTTTCTTT
CDR3aa: CASKGRGRLNTEAFF

abundance: -
len: 14
v_gene: TRBV18
d_gene: -
j_gene: TRBJ1-2
CDR3nt: TGTGCCAGCTCACCACCTTGGGCCTCCTATGGCTACACCTTC
CDR3aa: CASSPPWASYGYTF

abundance: -
len: 20
v_gene: TRBV4-1
d_gene: -
j_gene: TRBJ2-6
CDR3nt: TGCGCCAGCAGCCGATTGTCCTGGGGGACAACTAACTCTGGGGCCAACGTCCTGACTTTC
CDR3aa: CASSRLSWGTTNSGANVLTF

abundance: -
len: 16
v_gene: TRBV5-4
d_gene: TRBD1
j_gene: TRBJ2-2
CDR3nt: TGTGCCAGCAGCTTTCCCGGGACAGGCCGAACCGGGGAGCTGTTTTTT
CDR3aa: CASSFPGTGRTGELFF

abundance: -
len: 16
v_gene: TRBV11-3
d_gene: TRBD2
j_gene: TRBJ2-1
CDR3nt: TGTGCCAGCAGCTCCCTCGAGGGGAGGGCCGAAAATGAGCAGTTCTTC
CDR3aa: CASSSLEGRAENEQFF

abundance: -
len: 14
v_gene: TRBV5-1
d_gene: TRBD1
j_gene: TRBJ1-4
CDR3nt: TGCGCCAGCAGCTTGGGGGACAGGGAGTATCAGCTGTTTTTT
CDR3aa: CASSLGDREYQLFF

abundance: -
len: 15
v_gene: TRBV5-1
d_gene: -
j_gene: TRBJ2-1
CDR3nt: TGCGCCAGCAGCCCTGGCCTAGCGAGCCACAATGAGCAGTTCTTC
CDR3aa: CASSPGLASHNEQFF

abundance: -
len: 14
v_gene: TRBV3-1/TRBV3-2
d_gene: -
j_gene: TRBJ2-1
CDR3nt: TGTGCCAGCAGCCTACTCGGCCAGGTCAATGAGCAGTTCTTC
CDR3aa: CASSLLGQVNEQFF

abundance: -
len: 14
v_gene: TRBV29-1
d_gene: TRBD2
j_gene: TRBJ2-5
CDR3nt: TGCAGCGTTTTTGGATTAGCGGGTTGGGAGACCCAGTACTTC
CDR3aa: CSVFGLAGWETQYF

abundance: -
len: 16
v_gene: TRBV30
d_gene: -
j_gene: TRBJ2-4
CDR3nt: TGTGCCTGGAGTGTAACCCGCCGGGGGGCCAAAAACATTCAGTACTTC
CDR3aa: CAWSVTRRGAKNIQYF

abundance: -
len: 14
v_gene: TRBV28
d_gene: -
j_gene: TRBJ1-1
CDR3nt: TGTGCCAGCAGCCTAGGAGGTTGGGGGCGCGGGGCTTTCTTT
CDR3aa: CASSLGGWGRGAFF

abundance: few
len: 14
v_gene: TRBV7-2
d_gene: -
j_gene: TRBJ1-2
CDR3nt: TGTGCCAGCAGCTTAGACGGGTCTAACTATGGCTACACCTTC
CDR3aa: CASSLDGSNYGYTF